This record looks at one T cell receptor beta chain sequence and its context. Its antigen is not identified. Treatment defined: some 19 received Ad26.COV2.S at low or high dose, single or two shots; about 5 received placebo; per-sample allocation not given. The samples date from day 63 after the first vaccine or placebo injection. Generated by immunoSEQ multiplex PCR, the TCRdb table keeps only in-frame clones and is missing some. This sample has approximately 360,000 clones, with about 83% found just once. The source of the sample is a study of Ad26.COV2.S vaccination and SARS-CoV-2 variants. Study-wide results and limits: Vaccine recipients and placebo recipients showed similar non-spike TCR breadth.

V dropped 0 bases and J dropped 2 bases, with 10 bases sitting between them. The CDR3 is 15 residues long. Germline V gene lookup returns CDR1 LNHNV and CDR2 YYDKDF (reference sequence). This material consisted of peripheral blood, taken in a trial of Ad26.COV2.S vaccine versus placebo. The chain employs TRBV15 and TRBJ1-1; D unclear. The TCR sequence derives from a person aged 18-60 years who received the Ad26.COV2.S COVID-19 vaccine or a placebo. For the CDR3, the DNA is TGTGCCACCAGCAGAGATCAAGGCAGAAACACTGAAGCTTTCTTT. It is translated as CATSRDQGRNTEAFF. Together with reference TRBV15 and TRBJ1-1, the CDR3 gives the full variable domain: DAMVIQNPRYQVTQFGKPVTLSCSQTLNHNVMYWYQQKSSQAPKLLFHYYDKDFNNEADTPDNFQSRRPNTSFCFLDIRSPGLGDTAMYLCATSRDQGRNTEAFFGQGTRLTVV.